These T cell receptor beta chains were read from a single sample in a study of regulatory T cells in long-lasting Graves disease. TCRdb reanalysed the multiplex PCR reads using MiXCR and keeps one entry per CDR3 protein. This sample has hundreds of thousands of distinct CDR3 sequences, with approximately 31% found just once. The starting material was peripheral blood mononuclear cells (PBMCs), obtained when the disease was refractory, from a patient treated with antithyroid drugs. These receptors were obtained from a female donor with Graves disease. Both conserved end residues are part of each CDR3. D genes are given only for firm matches. Size is omitted from some rows. Given values are once, few, many or a class for expanded clones.

CASLPGHHSNQPQHF | TGTGCCAGCCTTCCGGGACACCATAGCAATCAGCCCCAGCATTTT | NA | NA | TRBJ1-5 | TRBV19
CASSGPEAFF | TGTGCCAGCAGTGGTCCTGAAGCTTTCTTT | NA | NA | TRBJ1-1 | TRBV6-1
CASSLRSHTEAFF | TGTGCCAGCAGCCTCCGGTCTCACACTGAAGCTTTCTTT | NA | NA | TRBJ1-1 | TRBV11-2
CASSSDTGVGYTF | TGCGCCAGCAGCTCTGACACCGGAGTTGGCTACACCTTC | NA | few | TRBJ1-2 | TRBV5-1
CASSLTDNGYNSPLHF | TGTGCCAGCAGCTTAACAGACAACGGTTATAATTCACCCCTCCACTTT | NA | few | TRBJ1-6 | TRBV11-2
CASSMYVGKNTEAFF | TGTGCCAGTAGTATGTATGTAGGGAAGAACACTGAAGCTTTCTTT | NA | NA | TRBJ1-1 | TRBV19
CASSIPRVQPQHF | TGTGCCAGTAGTATACCAAGGGTGCAGCCCCAGCATTTT | NA | NA | TRBJ1-5 | TRBV19
CASSSSGTGGYGYTF | TGCGCCAGCAGCTCCTCCGGGACAGGGGGCTATGGCTACACCTTC | TRBD1 | NA | TRBJ1-2 | TRBV5-1
CAWSSGASQSQHF | TGTGCCTGGAGTTCAGGGGCCTCCCAATCCCAGCATTTT | NA | once | TRBJ1-5 | TRBV30
CASSMETASSYNSPLHF | TGCGCCAGCAGCATGGAGACTGCCAGCTCCTATAATTCACCCCTCCACTTT | NA | few | TRBJ1-6 | TRBV5-1
CASSQVGDIQYF | TGTGCCAGCAGCCAAGTCGGAGACATTCAGTACTTC | NA | NA | TRBJ2-4 | TRBV3-1
CASSVDPGGETQYF | TGTGCCAGCAGCGTCGACCCTGGTGGAGAGACCCAGTACTTC | NA | NA | TRBJ2-5 | TRBV9